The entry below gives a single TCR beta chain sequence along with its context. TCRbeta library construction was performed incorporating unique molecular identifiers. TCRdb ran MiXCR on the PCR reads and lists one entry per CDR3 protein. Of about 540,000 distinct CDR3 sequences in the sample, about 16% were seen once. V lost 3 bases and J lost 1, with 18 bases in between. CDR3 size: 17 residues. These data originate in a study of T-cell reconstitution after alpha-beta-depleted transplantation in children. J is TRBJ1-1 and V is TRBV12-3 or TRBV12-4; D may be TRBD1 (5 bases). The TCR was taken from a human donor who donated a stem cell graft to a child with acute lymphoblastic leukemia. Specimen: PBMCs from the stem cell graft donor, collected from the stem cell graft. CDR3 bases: TGTGCCAGCAGTTTGGGGGATTGGGGCTTCCAGAACACTGAAGCTTTCTTT. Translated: CASSLGDWGFQNTEAFF.